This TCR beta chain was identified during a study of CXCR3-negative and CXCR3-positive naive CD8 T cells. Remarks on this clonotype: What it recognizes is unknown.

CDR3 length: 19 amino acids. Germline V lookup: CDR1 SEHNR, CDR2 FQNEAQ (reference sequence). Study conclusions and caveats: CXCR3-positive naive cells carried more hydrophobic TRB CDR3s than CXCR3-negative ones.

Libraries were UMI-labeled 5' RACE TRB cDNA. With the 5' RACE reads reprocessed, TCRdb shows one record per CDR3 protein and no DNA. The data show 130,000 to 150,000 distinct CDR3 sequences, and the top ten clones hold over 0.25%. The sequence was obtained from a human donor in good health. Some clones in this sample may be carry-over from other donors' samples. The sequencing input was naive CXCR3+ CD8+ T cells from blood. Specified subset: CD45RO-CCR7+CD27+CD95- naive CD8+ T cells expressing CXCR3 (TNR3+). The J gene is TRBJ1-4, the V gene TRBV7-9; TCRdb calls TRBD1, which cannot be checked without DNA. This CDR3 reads CASSSPGQGLLATNEKLFF.